These T cell receptor beta chains were read from a single sample in a study of T cell changes during pregnancy in multiple sclerosis. Sequencing used immunoSEQ multiplex PCR; TCRdb keeps in-frame clones, though not all of them. The table has under 25,000 clones, roughly 89% seen once. The material was CD8+ T cells from peripheral blood mononuclear cells, obtained in the first trimester of pregnancy. The receptor set was obtained from a female donor in good health, enrolled as a control in a pregnancy study. CDR3s include the opening cysteine and the closing phenylalanine or tryptophan. A D gene is named only where the DNA matches it firmly. A row's size may be missing; if present it is once, few, many or a size class.

v_gene	d_gene	abundance	j_gene	CDR3nt	CDR3aa
TRBV5-1	-	-	TRBJ1-1	TGCGCCACCTCCCTAGGGAACACTGAAGCTTTCTTT	CATSLGNTEAFF
TRBV7-3	-	-	TRBJ2-3	TGTGCCAGCAGCTTAACCCCCCTAGGGGGGGGTACAGATACGCAGTATTTT	CASSLTPLGGGTDTQYF
TRBV14	TRBD1	-	TRBJ1-3	TGTGCCAGCAGCCGAAGGGACAGGATAGATGGAAACACCATATATTTT	CASSRRDRIDGNTIYF
TRBV2	TRBD1	many	TRBJ2-7	TGTGCCAGCAATTGGGACAGCGCCGGAAGGTACGAGCAGTACTTC	CASNWDSAGRYEQYF
TRBV27	-	-	TRBJ2-3	TGTGCCAGCAGTTTCGGCCAGGGTGGTGGAGATACGCAGTATTTT	CASSFGQGGGDTQYF
TRBV5-1	TRBD1	once	TRBJ1-2	TGCGCCTCGACCCTAGGGGACAGAGCTAACTATGGCTACACCTTC	CASTLGDRANYGYTF
TRBV18	-	medium-sized	TRBJ1-2	TGTGCCAGCTCACCACCGACAGAATCCTATGGCTACACCTTC	CASSPPTESYGYTF
TRBV5-4	-	-	TRBJ1-2	TGTGCCAGCAGCTTGGGAGGCGGAGGAGGTGCCCCACCACCATATGGCTACACCTTC	CASSLGGGGGAPPPYGYTF
TRBV4-3	-	-	TRBJ1-2	TGCGCCAGCAGCCAAGATTCGGGGGGGACCGGCTATGGCTACACCTTC	CASSQDSGGTGYGYTF
TRBV5-1	TRBD1	-	TRBJ2-3	TGCGCCAGCAGCGCGCCGGGACAGGGGGTCACAGATACGCAGTATTTT	CASSAPGQGVTDTQYF
TRBV27	TRBD1	-	TRBJ1-2	TGTGCCACCGGGACAGCTAACTATGGCTACACCTTC	CATGTANYGYTF
TRBV28	TRBD1	-	TRBJ1-6	TGTGCCAGCAGTTTCCCCGGACAGGCACCTTCACCCCTCCACTTT	CASSFPGQAPSPLHF
TRBV27	-	-	TRBJ1-2	TGTGCCAGCAGTTTTCTGGGGGGTCATGGCTACACCTTC	CASSFLGGHGYTF
TRBV27	-	-	TRBJ2-3	TGTGCCAGCAGTTTATCCAGGGTTGATACGCAGTATTTT	CASSLSRVDTQYF
TRBV27	TRBD2	-	TRBJ2-3	TGTGCCAGCAGTCGAGCGGGGGGGGGCACAGATACGCAGTATTTT	CASSRAGGGTDTQYF
TRBV19	TRBD1	-	TRBJ2-6	TGTGCCAGTAGTATAGGGACAGGTAGCTCTGGGGCCAACGTCCTGACTTTC	CASSIGTGSSGANVLTF
TRBV4-3	-	-	TRBJ1-5	TGCGCCAGCAGCCAAGACGCCCGGTCGTACAATCAGCCCCAGCATTTT	CASSQDARSYNQPQHF
TRBV5-4	TRBD2	once	TRBJ2-1	TGTGCCAGCAGCCCGGGACTAGCGGGGAGGGATGAGCAGTTCTTC	CASSPGLAGRDEQFF
TRBV27	-	-	TRBJ2-7	TGTGCCAGCAGTTTAAAGCAGGGGCCCTACGAGCAGTACTTC	CASSLKQGPYEQYF
TRBV7-3	-	-	TRBJ2-5	TGTGCCAGCAGCTTAATAGGAGGGGGAGGGGAGACCCAGTACTTC	CASSLIGGGGETQYF
TRBV9	TRBD1	-	TRBJ1-2	TGTGCCAGCAGCGCGGAGGGACAGGACCCTTACTTC	CASSAEGQDPYF
TRBV11-2	-	-	TRBJ2-7	TGTGCCAGCAGCTTAATAGTCCACGAGCAGTACTTC	CASSLIVHEQYF
TRBV20-1	-	-	TRBJ1-2	TGCAGTGGTTCAGGGGACTATGGCTACACCTTC	CSGSGDYGYTF
TRBV4-2	-	-	TRBJ1-6	TGTGCCAGCAGCCAAGGCCCGGGACATTCTTCGGATTCACCCCTCCACTTT	CASSQGPGHSSDSPLHF
TRBV27	-	-	TRBJ1-2	TGTGCCAGCAGTTTAGCAGGATTCTATGGCTACACCTTC	CASSLAGFYGYTF
TRBV7-8	-	-	TRBJ2-7	TGTGCCAGCAGCCCTGGGAGTCCACCCTCGGGCGAGCAGTACTTC	CASSPGSPPSGEQYF
TRBV5-4	TRBD1	-	TRBJ2-7	TGTGCCAGCAGCTTAGACAGGGGGTACGAGCAGTACTTC	CASSLDRGYEQYF
TRBV7-2	TRBD1	-	TRBJ1-2	TGTGCCAGCAGCCGGGACAGGGGAGATGGCTACACCTTC	CASSRDRGDGYTF
TRBV7-9	-	-	TRBJ1-4	TGTGCCAGCAGCCCTCGCGGTCGGGGTTCCGAAAAACTGTTTTTT	CASSPRGRGSEKLFF
TRBV19	TRBD1	-	TRBJ1-1	TGTGCCAGTAGTAGAACTCGGGACAGGGGGCGGACTGAAGCTTTCTTT	CASSRTRDRGRTEAFF
TRBV19	-	-	TRBJ2-3	TGTGCCAGTAGTGAGTGGGCGCGGGGTACGGCAGATACGCAGTATTTT	CASSEWARGTADTQYF
TRBV9	TRBD2	-	TRBJ2-1	TGTGCCAGCAGCATAAGGACTAGCGGGGGAGGCGATGAGCAGTTCTTC	CASSIRTSGGGDEQFF
TRBV5-8	TRBD1	-	TRBJ1-2	TGTGCCAGCAGCCTCGTCCCGGGACAGGACCCATATGGCTACACCTTC	CASSLVPGQDPYGYTF
TRBV7-9	-	-	TRBJ2-7	TGTGCCAGCAGCTTAGCTACCTACGAGCAGTACTTC	CASSLATYEQYF
TRBV27	TRBD1	once	TRBJ2-2	TGTGCCAGCAGTTTATCCGGGACAGCGAACACCGGGGAGCTGTTTTTT	CASSLSGTANTGELFF
TRBV7-6	TRBD2	-	TRBJ2-3	TGTGCCAGCAGCCCCACCGGTAGCGGGGGGCGGACAGATACGCAGTATTTT	CASSPTGSGGRTDTQYF
TRBV23-1	-	-	TRBJ1-1	TGCGCCAGCAGTCAAAATGGCGCGGTGAACACTGAAGCTTTCTTT	CASSQNGAVNTEAFF
TRBV4-3	TRBD1	-	TRBJ1-4	TGCGCCAGCAGCCAAGATCGGACAGGGGGCTTAGAAAAACTGTTTTTT	CASSQDRTGGLEKLFF
TRBV7-9	-	-	TRBJ2-7	TGTGCCAGCAGCGCCCCCGGGACTCGCTACGAGCAGTACTTC	CASSAPGTRYEQYF
TRBV7-9	TRBD1	-	TRBJ2-5	TGTGCCAGCAGCTTAGCCCTTAAGGGGGCTCAAGAGACCCAGTACTTC	CASSLALKGAQETQYF
TRBV6-5	-	once	TRBJ2-7	TGTGCCAGCATGCAGGGTGCATTCTCCGAGCAGTACTTC	CASMQGAFSEQYF
TRBV9	-	-	TRBJ1-1	TGTGCCAGCGGGGGGGGGATTGAAGCTTTCTTT	CASGGGIEAFF
TRBV4-3	-	-	TRBJ1-3	TGCGCCAGCAGCCAAGACGGCGGCCTCACTGGAAACACCATATATTTT	CASSQDGGLTGNTIYF
TRBV19	TRBD1	-	TRBJ1-2	TGTGCCAGTAGTCATAGTTGGGGGACAGGGGTCTCCCCCCCCCTGAACTATGGCTACACCTTC	CASSHSWGTGVSPPLNYGYTF
TRBV5-1	TRBD1	-	TRBJ2-5	TGCGCCAGCAGCTTGGGGACCCGGGACAGGGCTGGGGAGACCCAGTACTTC	CASSLGTRDRAGETQYF
TRBV27	-	-	TRBJ1-2	TGTGCCAGCAGTTTAACATCGGGGGGTTCCGGCTACACCTTC	CASSLTSGGSGYTF
TRBV6-4	-	-	TRBJ1-2	TGTGCCAGCAGTGAATCGGCGGATGAACCGTATGGCTACACCTTC	CASSESADEPYGYTF
TRBV4-3	TRBD1	medium-sized	TRBJ2-3	TGCGCCAGCAGCCAAGAGGACAGGGGATTAACAGATACGCAGTATTTT	CASSQEDRGLTDTQYF
TRBV7-9	TRBD1	-	TRBJ1-2	TGTGCCAGCAGCTTAGTGGGACAGAACTATGGCTACACCTTC	CASSLVGQNYGYTF
TRBV5-6	-	-	TRBJ1-1	TGTGCCAGCAGCTTGGCATGGGCATTCCGCGCTGAAGCTTTCTTT	CASSLAWAFRAEAFF
TRBV19	-	-	TRBJ1-1	TGTGCCAGTAGTATTTTGACCGGTTTTACGGGATTGAACACTGAAGCTTTCTTT	CASSILTGFTGLNTEAFF